This TCR beta chain was captured by sequencing in a study of cytomegalovirus exposure and HLA in healthy donors (dated by TCRdb to the late 2010s). Concerning the study at large: In an earlier analysis of 587 of the donors, 250 to 350 Gb of sequence data and 117 million unique TCR beta sequences from some 170 million T cells were reported. About 310 gigabases of sequencing data and approximately 80 million unique TCR sequences were included in an early release covering roughly 600 HLA-typed donors. Among the roughly 430 genotyped donors, roughly 80% belonged to the genetic ancestry cluster associated with self-reported Caucasian donors. The study was designed to test whether signatures of past pathogen exposure could be identified by cataloging public T cell receptors. The study used immunosequencing to profile the T cell repertoires of approximately 630 subjects and linked those repertoires to cytomegalovirus serostatus. A separate validation cohort of about 110 different subjects was used in addition to the 666-subject first cohort. To predict cytomegalovirus infection status, the study combined high-throughput TCR immunosequencing, statistical association of individual TCRs with disease status, and machine learning. A later analysis re-analyzed previously published TCR beta repertoires from approximately 670 donors and added high-resolution HLA genotyping to study TCR occurrence patterns. In the later analysis, no new phenotypic data were used to find candidate immune exposures; instead, reliance was placed on TCR beta sequences and their occurrence across donors. An earlier analysis of nearly 600 of the donors applied high-throughput TCR beta sequencing to assess whether each TCR beta V gene segment acted as functional or pseudogenic. Donor age, sex, ethnicity and CMV serostatus were compiled together with the repertoire data. In a later genetic analysis, genome-wide SNP genotypes for about three fifths of the 666 donors were used, and that subset was treated as a discovery cohort. All discovery cohort repertoires had been generated using a single sequencing platform. HLA typing included class I and class II loci at four-digit resolution. Typing coverage varied by locus: roughly 629-640 donors for A, B, C, DRB1 and DQB1; about 520 for DQA1; about 600 for DPA1; 450 to 480 for DPB1. Because of strong linkage in the cohort, roughly five DR-DQ haplotypes were treated as single units for association and clustering. On average, roughly 200,000 unique TCR beta nucleotide sequences were sequenced per donor among 398 genotyped donors of the cohort, with approximately 18% of those sequences being non-productive.

Trimming leaves V shorter by 1 base and J shorter by 4 bases, with the junction holding 7 bases beyond the gene matches. The germline V gene (reference sequence) supplies CDR1 SEHNR and CDR2 FQNEAQ. From its cysteine to its phenylalanine, the CDR3 spans 16 amino acids. The sequence is cut down to CDR3 DNA, 48 bases in frame from base 1. What the authors observed across the whole study: The presence/absence analyses assumed that sequencing depth was roughly uniform across donors, and that assumption may not be true. According to a later genetic analysis, donors in an Asian-associated ancestry cluster had fewer N-insertions in productive TCRs than the approximately 710-donor mean. In vitro tests confirmed that three of the cytomegalovirus-associated TCR beta chains recognize cytomegalovirus antigens. A cluster of highly shared sequence variants was judged likely to be a technical artifact of the sequencing pipeline. The study listed over 150 TCR beta chains as associated with cytomegalovirus. In a later analysis, some 17,000 TCR beta sequences were associated with specific HLA alleles at a false discovery rate of 0.05. Because counts were too low, more than 15 rarely observed V segments, including chromosome 9 orphons, were excluded from the earlier analysis of roughly 580 of the donors. The only immune exposure information available for the cohort was CMV serostatus. In a later genetic analysis, a missense DCLRE1C variant was associated with V-gene and J-gene trimming of TCR beta chains, and the association was replicated in an independent cohort. In a later analysis, the rate of TCR association differed among HLA loci, with DRB1 alleles having the most associated TCRs and HLA-C alleles having the fewest. Most TCR sequences were observed very rarely across donors, whereas some public TCRs were present in many individuals. Cytomegalovirus status was reported to be diagnosed by the classifier with high specificity and sensitivity in both the original and validation cohorts. A later analysis reported that several top co-occurrence clusters appeared linked to parvovirus B19, influenza, CMV and Epstein-Barr virus. According to the authors, the approach could potentially be generalized to other disease states and immunological phenotypes. Correlated functional status among segregating V segments might reflect linkage disequilibrium, but an unknown experimental factor could not be ruled out. In an earlier analysis of under 600 of the donors, most TCR beta V segments were observed in productive rearrangements about 90% or about 30% of the time, broadly matching IMGT annotations. The 87-base-pair reads could not distinguish some IMGT-functional V segments, including TRBV6-2 and TRBV6-3, so those segments were excluded. In this cohort, only TCR beta chains were sequenced, and detectable features were limited by the absence of alpha or paired-chain data. A further reported finding was that TCR beta sequences accurately predicted the HLA-A and HLA-B alleles for most subjects in the first cohort. When HLA alleles, especially DR and DQ, strongly co-occurred, attributing TCR associations to individual alleles was difficult. Because some donors lacked HLA typing at each locus, the association tests relied only on the typed subset. In a later analysis, HLA-associated TCR beta chains were found to be more clonally expanded and to have lower generation probabilities than equally common non-associated chains. Most CMV-associated TCR beta chains appeared to be HLA-restricted in a later analysis, and the HLA associations seemed to be driven largely by CMV exposure.

Only a few counts were recorded for this clone. No antigen is known for it. Base qualities are not recorded, but no much larger clone differs from it by a single base. To prepare the library, the immunoSEQ multiplex PCR assay was applied. A mixture of 60 forward primers for TCR Vbeta segments and 13 reverse primers for TCR Jbeta segments was used in the multiplex PCR. The CDR3 region of rearranged TCR beta genes was amplified from genomic DNA with a multiplex PCR assay. The Illumina HiSeq System was used to sequence the amplified TCR beta libraries as 87-base-pair reads. Per the original workflow: In a later analysis, roughly 80 million unique TCR beta chains were counted across the approximately 620 repertoires, and roughly 11 million of these chains were shared by at least two donors. A nearest-neighbor algorithm error-corrected the raw reads and collapsed the reads into unique sequences, merging closely related sequences to remove PCR and sequencing errors. CDR3 sequences were aligned to IMGT reference sequences to assign V, D and J gene segments. Each retained sequence needed at least a six-nucleotide match to both a V gene segment and a J gene segment. A rearrangement was called productive if the CDR3 had no stop codons and remained in frame with V and J, and every other rearrangement was called non-productive. CDR3 was defined according to IMGT convention as the region running from the second conserved V-encoded cysteine to the conserved J-encoded phenylalanine. The earlier analysis of about 620 of the donors excluded sequences that lacked an unambiguous match to a single V gene segment. An earlier analysis of around 600 of the donors classified V segments as functional when productive rearrangements were above 56.7% and as segregating when the standard deviation between donors was above 5%. A statistical classification framework was built for diagnosing cytomegalovirus status from the catalog of TCR beta chain sequences. In a later analysis, V and J genes were assigned by comparing TCR nucleotide sequences against IMGT/GENE-DB human TR gene sequences. A later analysis assigned CDR3 sequences and most-parsimonious VDJ recombination scenarios with the TCRdist pipeline. A later analysis defined each TCR beta chain by its CDR3 amino acid sequence plus V-gene family, and excluded reads lacking a unique V-gene family. As a way to deal with suspected cross-contamination and a sequencing artifact, a later analysis dropped approximately 570 nucleotide sequences that were highly shared and had low generation probability. A later analysis calculated a clonal expansion index for each public chain from normalized within-repertoire ranks of inferred template counts. In a later analysis, generation probabilities were computed using a VDJ recombination model fitted to out-of-frame rearrangements, and the results were checked against IGoR. A later analysis scored TCR-TCR, TCR-HLA and TCR-CMV co-occurrence with hypergeometric tests, applying a repertoire-size bias correction to TCR pairs. In a later analysis, false discovery rates were estimated by permuting HLA or CMV assignments 20 times. A later analysis grouped co-occurring TCRs with DBSCAN, adding TCRdist sequence similarity when clustering within HLA-allele-positive subsets. Repertoires with fewer than 30,000 or more than 120,000 public chains were left out of co-occurrence clustering, as were five repertoires with anomalous nucleotide sharing. As stored in TCRdb, this immuneACCESS dataset retains in-frame rearrangements with V and J assigned. A fraction of the clones does not appear; measured against another copy, unresolved V genes explain less than half of the discrepancy, and the remainder lacks a known reason. The V and J calls and clone size were taken over from that table, and D and trimming were inferred from the DNA. In this sample the table shows 95,000 to 150,000 clones, over 15% of which occur a single time. 2.9% of the sample comes from the top ten.

The cohort comprised 710 or so healthy bone marrow donors. All cohort members were sampled while nominally healthy, although unrecorded immune exposures were likely present. The donor was CMV seropositive and belonged to the group of 250 to 350 seropositive cohort members. A peripheral blood sample was provided by each donor, and peripheral blood mononuclear cells were used for TCR beta sequencing. The Qiagen DNeasy Blood Extraction Kit was used to extract genomic DNA from the blood cell samples. Specimen: PBMCs. Recombination connected TRBV7-9 to TRBJ1-5; 7 bases in between match TRBD1. The TCR was taken from a female donor in good health and CMV-seropositive. The DNA sequence is given as TGTGCCAGCAGCTTAGATCGACAGGGCATTAATCAGCCCCAGCATTTT. This sequence encodes CASSLDRQGINQPQHF.